These 10 T cell receptor beta chains were sequenced from one sample in a study of PD-L1 blockade in urothelial cancer. Sequencing used immunoSEQ multiplex PCR; TCRdb keeps in-frame clones, though not all of them. Of some 25,000 clones in the sample, roughly 84% were seen once. The sample here was PBMCs, taken around atezolizumab (anti-PD-L1) treatment. These receptors originate from a man between 65 and 85 years old with urothelial cancer.

V gene TRBV27 combines with J gene TRBJ1-2; D call uncertain. Trimming shortened V by 6 bases and J by 4 bases, and 18 bases separated the two germline ends. CDR3 length: 15 residues. Germline CDR1 and CDR2: MNHEY and SMNVEV (reference sequence). The CDR3: CASSLIPPGSYGYTF. DNA for the CDR3: TGTGCCAGCAGCCTCATCCCCCCGGGATCCTATGGCTACACCTTC.

This chain joins TRBV23-1 and TRBJ2-5, with D perhaps TRBD2 (5 bases). TRBV23-1 is noted as an ORF with a role that remains uncertain. CDR3 length: 15 residues. V lost 0 bases and J 5 bases, leaving 13 bases between the germline ends. The CDR3 sequence: CASSQSTTRGETQYF. The DNA for the CDR3 is TGCGCCAGCAGTCAATCTACCACCCGCGGGGAGACCCAGTACTTC.

This sequence joins TRBV4-2 and TRBJ1-2, with D perhaps matching TRBD1 (5 bases). The germline V gene encodes CDR1 LGHNA and CDR2 YNFKEQ. CDR3 length: 16 amino acids. The ends were cut back, 4 bases at V and 2 bases at J, with 17 bases in the middle. The CDR3 DNA sequence: TGTGCCAGCAGCCTAACAGCGGGCCAGGGAAACTATGGCTACACCTTC. This translates into CASSLTAGQGNYGYTF.

The chain uses TRBV11-2 and TRBJ2-5; 9 bases match TRBD1. The germline V gene encodes CDR1 SGHAT and CDR2 FQNNGV. Trimming cost V 2 bases and J 2 bases; bases outside gene matches: 6. This CDR3 comprises 16 residues. CDR3 nucleotide sequence: TGTGCCAGCAGCTTACTGGGACAGGGAAGGCAAGAGACCCAGTACTTC. Its protein product is CASSLLGQGRQETQYF.

The rearrangement uses TRBV19 and TRBJ1-2, with D hard to call. This CDR3 is built from 15 residues. Trimming took off 5 bases at V and 6 bases at J, with 19 bases between the two ends. Germline V gives CDR1 LNHDA, CDR2 SQIVND (reference sequence). Written as DNA, the CDR3 is TGTGCCAGTAGTGTGAATGCCGGCGGTCCCCATGGCTACACCTTC. Protein: CASSVNAGGPHGYTF.

The chain joins TRBV10-1 to TRBJ1-5; D might be TRBD1 (6 bases). Germline loops: CDR1 WNHNN, CDR2 SYGVQD (reference sequence). CDR3 length equals 13 residues. V lost 10 bases and J lost 3, with 13 bases in between. The DNA of the CDR3 is TGCGCCACCGGGGGGCCACTCAATCAGCCCCAGCATTTT. It codes for CATGGPLNQPQHF.

This clone has a handful of counts. The V gene is TRBV11-2, the J gene TRBJ2-5; 8 bases align to TRBD1. The junction had 11 bases not matched to a gene; V was cut back by 3 bases and J by 5 bases. CDR1 SGHAT and CDR2 FQNNGV come from the germline V gene. The CDR3 totals 16 residues. CDR3 DNA: TGTGCCAGCAGCTTTACTGGACAGGGCATTGACGAGACCCAGTACTTC. This codes for CASSFTGQGIDETQYF.

The V and J genes are TRBV10-2 and TRBJ1-5; no firm D call. The CDR3 loop spans 13 amino acids. The V end lost 5 bases, the J end lost 2 bases, and 7 bases lay between the germline ends. Germline assignment: CDR1 WSHSY and CDR2 SAAADI. CDR3 sequence: CASSTSGNQPQHF. Written as DNA, the CDR3 is TGCGCCAGCAGTACAAGTGGCAATCAGCCCCAGCATTTT.

CDR3 coding DNA: TGTGCCAGCAGCCACCCCGACGGGACTGAAGCTTTCTTT. Its translation is CASSHPDGTEAFF. This chain joins TRBV14 and TRBJ1-1; unclear D gene. Germline CDR1 SGHDN, CDR2 FVKESK. V was pared by 3 bases and J by 5 bases, with 10 bases between. The CDR3 has 13 amino acids.

The rearrangement uses TRBV6-1 and TRBJ1-1; TRBD1 is a possible D gene (6 bases). The CDR3 spans 14 residues. The V end was cut by 3 bases, the J end by 7 bases, with 15 bases between. The V gene's germline CDR1 is MNHNS and CDR2 SASEGT. The CDR3 protein is CASSEWQGSGEAFF. The CDR3 DNA follows: TGTGCCAGCAGTGAGTGGCAGGGGTCGGGTGAAGCTTTCTTT.